These 30 T cell receptor beta chains came from one sample sequenced in a study of CD4+ T cells in melanoma. The repertoire was sequenced with immunoSEQ multiplex PCR; TCRdb's copy has only in-frame clones and lacks some. The data contain 20,000 to 25,000 clones, over 75% of them singletons. Sequences were obtained from cells from a culture (not recorded whether cultured in vitro). The receptors come from a human donor with melanoma.

In DNA form, the CDR3 reads TGTGCCAGCCGCGTGACAGGGGGAAATAGCAATCAGCCCCAGCATTTT. Translating it yields CASRVTGGNSNQPQHF. The chain is built from TRBV6-6 and TRBJ1-5; 9 bases match TRBD1. Trimming removed 8 bases from V and 0 bases from J; junction bases left unmatched: 8. The length of the CDR3 is 16 residues. Germline V lookup: CDR1 MNHNY, CDR2 SVGAGI (reference sequence).

The V gene is TRBV19, the J gene TRBJ2-2, with 9 bases identical to TRBD1. Germline CDR1 is LNHDA and CDR2 is SQIVND (reference sequence). CDR3 size: 16 residues. After removal of 5 bases from V and 1 base from J, the junction contained 5 bases not matched to a gene. In nucleotides, the CDR3 is TGTGCCAGTAGTCCTTGGGGACAGGGGAACACCGGGGAGCTGTTTTTT. Translation: CASSPWGQGNTGELFF.

This chain connects TRBV14 to TRBJ2-5; tentative D call: TRBD2 (5 bases). CDR1 SGHDN and CDR2 FVKESK come from the germline V gene. The CDR3 loop spans 14 amino acids. With 5 bases removed from V and 4 bases from J, the gap between germline ends came to 14 bases. The CDR3 DNA reads TGTGCCAGCAGCAATCTAGCAGGTGGAGAGACCCAGTACTTC. It translates to CASSNLAGGETQYF.

The V and J genes are TRBV6-5 and TRBJ1-1; D unresolved. This CDR3 spans 13 amino acids. Per the germline V gene, CDR1 is MNHEY and CDR2 is SVGAGI. V lost 6 bases and J 0 bases, leaving 8 bases between the germline ends. The CDR3 coding sequence is TGTGCCAGCAGCAAAGTCATGAACACTGAAGCTTTCTTT. It is translated as CASSKVMNTEAFF.

The chain joins TRBV2 to TRBJ1-1; no reliable D call. CDR3 length: 14 amino acids. Trimming shortened V by 4 bases and J by 4 bases, and 13 bases separated the two germline ends. Germline V gene sequence: CDR1 SNHLY, CDR2 FYNNEI. The DNA of the CDR3 is TGTGCCAGCAGTGTAAGGGCCGAGGGCACTGAAGCTTTCTTT. Residues: CASSVRAEGTEAFF. The full variable domain, completed using reference TRBV2 and TRBJ1-1, is EPEVTQTPSHQVTQMGQEVILRCVPISNHLYFYWYRQILGQKVEFLVSFYNNEISEKSEIFDDQFSVERPDGSNFTLKIRSTKLEDSAMYFCASSVRAEGTEAFFGQGTRLTVV.

The V call is TRBV30, the J call TRBJ2-1, with D tentatively TRBD1 or TRBD2 (6 bases each). Trimming removed 4 bases from V and 3 bases from J, with 19 bases in between. The germline V gene has CDR1 GTSNPN and CDR2 SVGIG (reference sequence). This CDR3 is built from 16 residues. In DNA, the CDR3 is TGTGCCTGGAACCCCCACACGGGGGCCTTCTACAATGAGCAGTTCTTC. Protein product: CAWNPHTGAFYNEQFF.

This clone was counted a few times. The chain joins TRBV7-6 to TRBJ2-1, with 7 positions matching TRBD1. In germline, CDR1 is SGHVS, CDR2 FNYEAQ. The V gene end was trimmed by 5 bases and the J gene end by 4 bases; junction bases not matched to a gene: 8. The CDR3 runs to 15 residues. The CDR3 region is CASSREGAGYNEQFF. The CDR3 DNA reads TGTGCCAGCAGCAGAGAGGGGGCAGGTTACAATGAGCAGTTCTTC.

CDR3 protein: CASSLPPNRDNSPLHF. CDR3 DNA: TGCGCCAGCAGCCTTCCGCCGAACAGAGATAATTCACCCCTCCACTTT. The gene calls are TRBV4-1 and TRBJ1-6; D gene uncertain. V was trimmed by 4 bases and J by 5 bases, leaving 15 bases between them. CDR1 and CDR2 (germline): MGHRA, YSYEKL. This CDR3 comprises 16 residues.

This sequence joins TRBV6-5 and TRBJ1-2; D unresolved. The ends were cut back, 5 bases at V and 4 bases at J, with 11 bases in the middle. The germline gives CDR1 MNHEY, CDR2 SVGAGI. CDR3 size: 13 residues. CDR3 in DNA: TGTGCCAGCAGTCTGGCCGGATCCTATGGCTACACCTTC. Translated: CASSLAGSYGYTF.

V is TRBV7-8 and J is TRBJ1-4; 9 positions agree with TRBD1. The germline CDR1 and CDR2 sequences are SGHVS and FQNEAQ. The V segment lost 1 base and the J segment 7 bases; nucleotides outside the gene matches: 1. The CDR3 spans 14 residues. The CDR3 coding sequence is TGTGCCAGCAGCTTAGTGACAGGGGGTGAAAAACTGTTTTTT. This sequence encodes CASSLVTGGEKLFF.

The V call is TRBV19, the J call TRBJ1-5, with D possibly TRBD1 on 5 matching bases. Per germline, CDR1 LNHDA and CDR2 SQIVND (reference sequence). Trimming removed 6 bases at V and 9 bases at J, with 21 bases between. This CDR3 comprises 15 residues. DNA for the CDR3: TGTGCCAGTAGGGGTGGGGACGGAGCTTCAAGGCCCCAGCATTTT. The encoded protein is CASRGGDGASRPQHF.

The chain links TRBV6-1 to TRBJ1-2, with D tentatively TRBD1 (5 bases). Germline values: CDR1 MNHNS, CDR2 SASEGT. CDR3 length: 13 amino acids. V was clipped by 7 bases and J by 8 bases, with 17 bases between them. In nucleotides, the CDR3 is TGTGCCAGCACCAACAGGCTCCTCGGGGGCTACACCTTC. It translates to CASTNRLLGGYTF.

The chain employs TRBV7-7 and TRBJ1-2; D is possibly TRBD1 (5 bases). Per germline, CDR1 SSHAT and CDR2 FNYEAQ (reference sequence). This CDR3 contains 16 residues. Trimming removed 5 bases from V and 4 bases from J, with 20 bases in between. The CDR3 bases are TGTGCCAGCAGCCAGGGAGCCCCGACACCGCTCTATGGCTACACCTTC. Its protein product is CASSQGAPTPLYGYTF.

As concerns this clone: Other DNA variants within this sample encode the same CDR3. The chain joins TRBV7-3 to TRBJ2-2; D remains ambiguous. The germline V gene has CDR1 SGHTA and CDR2 FQGTGA. Trimming shortened V by 0 bases and J by 7 bases, and 6 bases separated the two germline ends. This CDR3 is built from 13 residues. Written as DNA, the CDR3 is TGTGCCAGCAGCTTAACGGGGAACGGGGAGCTGTTTTTT. Amino acid sequence: CASSLTGNGELFF.

This rearrangement joins TRBV4-1 to TRBJ1-1; weak D call: TRBD1 (5 bases). The CDR3 extends over 16 amino acids. From germline, CDR1 is MGHRA and CDR2 YSYEKL. Trimming stripped 3 bases from V and 0 bases from J, with 14 bases between. The CDR3 region is CASSQGGVFMNTEAFF. The CDR3 bases are TGCGCCAGCAGCCAGGGGGGTGTTTTCATGAACACTGAAGCTTTCTTT.

The chain employs TRBV19 and TRBJ1-4; no clear D. Germline assignment: CDR1 LNHDA and CDR2 SQIVND (reference sequence). V was pared by 4 bases and J by 0 bases, with 12 bases between. This CDR3 has 16 residues. CDR3 nucleotide sequence: TGTGCCAGTAGTACCAAGGGCGGGGCAACTAATGAAAAACTGTTTTTT. The encoded protein is CASSTKGGATNEKLFF.

V gene TRBV7-9 combines with J gene TRBJ1-1, with D unclear. V was trimmed by 5 bases and J by 3 bases, leaving 10 bases between them. Germline CDR1 reads SEHNR; CDR2 reads FQNEAQ (reference sequence). The CDR3 contains 13 residues. The CDR3: CASSINLDTEAFF. In DNA, the CDR3 is TGTGCCAGCAGCATAAACCTGGACACTGAAGCTTTCTTT.

The gene calls are TRBV2 and TRBJ1-5; 7 bases are a match to TRBD1. CDR1 and CDR2 from the germline V gene are SNHLY and FYNNEI. The CDR3 spans 17 residues. Trimming at V came to 8 bases and at J to 0 bases, leaving 13 bases not matched to a gene. The CDR3 DNA sequence: TGTGCCAGCGGTGGGCAGGGGGATTGGTATAGCAATCAGCCCCAGCATTTT. Its translation is CASGGQGDWYSNQPQHF.

This clone has only one observation. This rearrangement joins TRBV12-5 to TRBJ2-2; the match to TRBD1 covers 8 bases. The CDR3 runs 14 residues. Trimming took 0 bases from V and 6 from J; bases not matched to a gene: 0. In germline, CDR1 is LGHNT, CDR2 FRNRAP. CDR3 DNA sequence: TGTGCTAGTGGTTTGGTACAGGGGGCCGGGGAGCTGTTTTTT. Amino acids: CASGLVQGAGELFF. Drawing the rest from reference TRBV12-5 and TRBJ2-2, the complete variable domain is DARVTQTPRHKVTEMGQEVTMRCQPILGHNTVFWYRQTMMQGLELLAYFRNRAPLDDSGMPKDRFSAEMPDATLATLKIQPSEPRDSAVYFCASGLVQGAGELFFGEGSRLTVL.

The chain combines TRBV19 with TRBJ2-1; 8 nucleotides match TRBD1. V was clipped by 4 bases and J by 6 bases; unmatched bases: 8. The CDR3 runs 15 residues. Per the germline V gene, CDR1 is LNHDA and CDR2 is SQIVND (reference sequence). The CDR3 DNA reads TGTGCCAGTAGTACCAACAGGGGGTACATCAATGAGCAGTTCTTC. Translated, it gives CASSTNRGYINEQFF.

The chain employs TRBV28 and TRBJ1-6, with D maybe TRBD1 (5 bases). The CDR3 runs 12 residues. Germline values: CDR1 MDHEN, CDR2 SYDVKM. V lost 10 bases and J 6 bases, leaving 10 bases between the germline ends. The CDR3 protein is CATGTGNSPLHF. CDR3 DNA sequence: TGTGCCACCGGGACTGGTAATTCACCCCTCCACTTT.

The genes are TRBV7-6 and TRBJ2-5, with TRBD2 identical over 12 bases. Germline trimming cut 0 bases from V and 5 bases from J; bases unmatched to any gene: 1. CDR3 size: 15 residues. Germline CDR1 reads SGHVS; CDR2 reads FNYEAQ. This chain's CDR3 is CASSLATSGGETQYF. The CDR3 DNA sequence: TGTGCCAGCAGCTTAGCGACTAGCGGGGGCGAGACCCAGTACTTC.

This rearrangement joins TRBV12-5 to TRBJ2-3; the D gene is possibly TRBD1 (6 bases). V dropped 6 bases and J dropped 3 bases, with 16 bases sitting between them. Germline CDR1 LGHNT, CDR2 FRNRAP. The CDR3 totals 15 residues. The CDR3 sequence: CASGSGYTGTDTQYF. The CDR3 DNA sequence: TGTGCTAGTGGATCCGGGTACACAGGGACAGATACGCAGTATTTT.

V usage is TRBV30 and J usage is TRBJ1-1; no definite D call. From germline, CDR1 is GTSNPN and CDR2 SVGIG (reference sequence). V dropped 2 bases and J dropped 4 bases, with 8 bases sitting between them. The CDR3 runs 12 residues. The CDR3 bases are TGTGCCTGGAGTCGAAGAATCACTGAAGCTTTCTTT. As protein: CAWSRRITEAFF.

This clone was seen a handful of times. Here the CDR3 DNA reads TGTGCCAGCTCACCACCGGGCTGGGACTCCCGCGTGGCCTATGGCTACACCTTC. Amino acids: CASSPPGWDSRVAYGYTF. The chain joins TRBV18 to TRBJ1-2; D is perhaps TRBD1 (5 bases). Germline values: CDR1 KGHSH, CDR2 LQKENI. CDR3 length equals 18 residues. V lost 0 bases and J 4 bases, leaving 21 bases between the germline ends. Combining the CDR3 with reference TRBV18 and TRBJ1-2 gives the whole variable domain NAGVMQNPRHLVRRRGQEARLRCSPMKGHSHVYWYRQLPEEGLKFMVYLQKENIIDESGMPKERFSAEFPKEGPSILRIQQVVRGDSAAYFCASSPPGWDSRVAYGYTFGSGTRLTVV.

The V gene is TRBV18, the J gene TRBJ1-1, with D unclear. This CDR3 spans 13 amino acids. CDR1 is KGHSH, CDR2 LQKENI, per germline. V was pared by 8 bases and J by 1 base, with 11 bases between. The CDR3 here is CASLSLGNTEAFF. CDR3 bases: TGTGCCAGCCTCAGTTTGGGGAACACTGAAGCTTTCTTT.

This clone appeared once. The rearrangement uses TRBV27 and TRBJ1-6; D is unresolved. Germline V CDR1 and CDR2: MNHEY, SMNVEV (reference sequence). The CDR3 is 12 residues long. V was trimmed by 2 bases and J by 12 bases, leaving 8 bases between them. CDR3 bases: TGTGCCAGCAGTTTACCCGGGGAACCCCTCCACTTT. Translating it yields CASSLPGEPLHF.

This clone showed up just once. The genes are TRBV2 and TRBJ1-1, with D perhaps matching TRBD1 (5 bases). From germline, CDR1 is SNHLY and CDR2 FYNNEI. The CDR3 runs 13 residues. The V end lost 6 bases, the J end lost 2 bases, and 10 bases lay between the germline ends. Here the CDR3 reads CASRVGLNTEAFF. The CDR3 region has the DNA TGTGCCAGCAGGGTGGGACTAAACACTGAAGCTTTCTTT.

V usage is TRBV7-9 and J usage is TRBJ2-7; a weak D match, TRBD2 (5 bases). V was pared by 1 base and J by 2 bases, with 9 bases between. The length of the CDR3 is 14 residues. Germline V gives CDR1 SEHNR, CDR2 FQNEAQ (reference sequence). The CDR3 reads CASSLGGGPYEQYF. Written as DNA, the CDR3 is TGTGCCAGCAGCTTAGGAGGAGGACCCTACGAGCAGTACTTC.

This chain uses TRBV11-2 with TRBJ1-1; no clear D gene. Germline CDR1 and CDR2: SGHAT and FQNNGV. There are 16 residues in the CDR3. V gave up 0 bases and J gave up 0 bases, with 11 bases separating them. The CDR3: CASSLEFGRMNTEAFF. The CDR3, as DNA: TGTGCCAGCAGCTTAGAGTTCGGCCGGATGAACACTGAAGCTTTCTTT.